The 15 T cell receptor beta chains given below trace back to one sample, sequenced in a study of T cells in Graves' hyperthyroidism and ophthalmopathy. TCR beta CDR3 regions were amplified from RNA transcripts. Using the HTBI primer set, a first-round RT-PCR was run on the TCR CDR3. Each CDR3 protein gets one entry after TCRdb re-called the multiplex PCR reads with MiXCR. The sample has a few hundred thousand distinct CDR3 sequences, approximately 15% seen once. Specimen: blood. Receptors originate from a woman aged 18-35 years with Graves' hyperthyroidism.

Points on this clonotype: A much larger clone differs from this one at a single base, so this may be a read error. The V gene is TRBV5-5, the J gene TRBJ1-1, with D perhaps matching TRBD1 (5 bases). The CDR3 runs 14 residues. V was cut by 4 bases and J by 1 base, with 11 bases left in between. From germline, CDR1 is SGHKS and CDR2 YYEKEE (reference sequence). CDR3 coding DNA: TGTGCCAGCAGCGAGGGGCCCGCGAACACTGAAGCTTTCTTT. It is translated as CASSEGPANTEAFF.

The chain carries TRBV18 and TRBJ2-7, with D hard to call. V gave up 1 base and J gave up 7 bases, with 5 bases separating them. Germline loops: CDR1 KGHSH, CDR2 LQKENI. The CDR3 is 11 residues long. CDR3 DNA sequence: TGTGCCAGCTCACCACTGACGGAGCAGTACTTC. Translation: CASSPLTEQYF.

This clonotype was found many times. V is TRBV5-1 and J is TRBJ2-2; D gene uncertain. There are 16 residues in the CDR3. Germline CDR1 SGHRS, CDR2 YFSETQ. The ends were cut back, 1 base at V and 0 bases at J, with 10 bases in the middle. The CDR3 here is CASSLSSNPNTGELFF. The CDR3 DNA is TGCGCCAGCAGCTTGAGTTCAAACCCGAACACCGGGGAGCTGTTTTTT. The full variable domain, with the rest looked up from reference TRBV5-1 and TRBJ2-2, is KAGVTQTPRYLIKTRGQQVTLSCSPISGHRSVSWYQQTPGQGLQFLFEYFSETQRNKGNFPGRFSGRQFSNSRSEMNVSTLELGDSALYLCASSLSSNPNTGELFFGEGSRLTVL.

This clonotype appeared many times. The J gene is TRBJ2-7, the V gene TRBV6-1, with TRBD2 identical over 15 bases. Trimming cost V 6 bases and J 4 bases; bases outside gene matches: 7. The germline CDR1 and CDR2 sequences are MNHNS and SASEGT. This CDR3 has 16 residues. CDR3 DNA: TGTGCCAGCAGAAGGACTAGCGGGAGGGCCGTGTACGAGCAGTACTTC. Protein product: CASRRTSGRAVYEQYF.

The chain combines TRBV5-1 with TRBJ1-3, with D tentatively TRBD1 (5 bases). Per the germline V gene, CDR1 is SGHRS and CDR2 is YFSETQ. V dropped 1 base and J dropped 0 bases, with 11 bases sitting between them. The CDR3 length is 16 residues. CDR3 protein: CASSLTGLSSGNTIYF. For the CDR3, the DNA is TGCGCCAGCAGCTTGACAGGCCTGAGCTCTGGAAACACCATATATTTT.

This clonotype was seen more than once but under ten times. The chain uses TRBV4-3 and TRBJ2-1; TRBD1 is a possible D gene (5 bases). The V end lost 0 bases, the J end lost 9 bases, and 12 bases lay between the germline ends. The germline CDR1 and CDR2 sequences are LGHNA and YSLEER. The CDR3 is made up of 14 amino acids. CDR3 in DNA: TGCGCCAGCAGCCAAGATCTAAGGGGTGGTGAGCAGTTCTTC. Its translation: CASSQDLRGGEQFF.

The chain has TRBV30 and TRBJ1-3; D is unresolved. The CDR3 loop spans 12 amino acids. V was pared by 2 bases and J by 8 bases, with 10 bases between. CDR1 GTSNPN and CDR2 SVGIG come from the germline V gene (reference sequence). The DNA for the CDR3 is TGTGCCTGGAGTCCCACTCGGGACACCATATATTTT. Its translation: CAWSPTRDTIYF.

V gene TRBV4-3 combines with J gene TRBJ2-5; 10 bases match TRBD1. After removal of 0 bases from V and 5 bases from J, the junction contained 6 bases not matched to a gene. Per the germline V gene, CDR1 is LGHNA and CDR2 is YSLEER. This CDR3 has 16 residues. Here the CDR3 DNA reads TGCGCCAGCAGCCAAGATTGGAGACAGGGGGCCGAGACCCAGTACTTC. This sequence encodes CASSQDWRQGAETQYF.

This clonotype was recorded many times. The chain recombines TRBV5-6 with TRBJ1-2, with D possibly being TRBD1 (5 bases). The length of the CDR3 is 14 residues. Trimming shortened V by 1 base and J by 4 bases, and 11 bases separated the two germline ends. Looked up from germline, CDR1 is SGHDT and CDR2 is YYEEEE. CDR3 DNA: TGTGCCAGCAGCTTGCGACGGACATCCTATGGCTACACCTTC. Amino acid sequence: CASSLRRTSYGYTF. Drawing the rest from reference TRBV5-6 and TRBJ1-2, the complete variable domain is DAGVTQSPTHLIKTRGQQVTLRCSPKSGHDTVSWYQQALGQGPQFIFQYYEEEERQRGNFPDRFSGHQFPNYSSELNVNALLLGDSALYLCASSLRRTSYGYTFGSGTRLTVV.

V is TRBV6-5 and J is TRBJ2-2; possibly TRBD1 for D (5 bases). From germline, CDR1 is MNHEY and CDR2 SVGAGI. V was shortened by 4 bases and J by 0 bases, with 12 bases between the two germline ends. The CDR3 contains 16 residues. The CDR3 here is CASSFRQIANTGELFF. The CDR3 nucleotides read TGTGCCAGCAGTTTCCGACAGATAGCGAACACCGGGGAGCTGTTTTTT.

This clonotype was recorded at least ten times. The V gene is TRBV7-9, the J gene TRBJ1-6; 7 bases are shared with TRBD1. Looked up from germline, CDR1 is SEHNR and CDR2 is FQNEAQ (reference sequence). Unmatched junction bases numbered 4, after V lost 8 bases and J lost 6 bases. The CDR3 is 13 residues long. Here the CDR3 reads CASGTESNSPLHF. CDR3 in DNA: TGTGCCAGCGGGACAGAGAGTAATTCACCCCTCCACTTT.

This clonotype has a count of ten or more. V and J are TRBV20-1 and TRBJ2-3; 12 bases line up with TRBD2. The CDR3 runs to 15 residues. Per the germline V gene, CDR1 is DFQATT and CDR2 is SNEGSKA (reference sequence). With V trimmed by 6 bases and J by 6 bases, 10 bases remained unmatched. CDR3 residues: CSAQTSGSYLDTQYF. In DNA, the CDR3 is TGCAGTGCGCAGACTAGCGGGAGTTACCTGGATACGCAGTATTTT.

This clonotype was seen ten or more times. The CDR3 sequence: CASSPTGGRTEAFF. In DNA form, the CDR3 reads TGTGCCAGCAGTCCGACAGGGGGGAGGACTGAAGCTTTCTTT. The rearrangement joins TRBV27 to TRBJ1-1; 9 bases match TRBD1. V was pared by 5 bases and J by 5 bases, with 6 bases of the junction left unmatched. CDR3 size: 14 residues. Germline CDR1 is MNHEY and CDR2 is SMNVEV (reference sequence).

This clonotype showed up many times. The rearrangement uses TRBV30 and TRBJ1-2; TRBD1 is a possible D gene (5 bases). Germline assignment: CDR1 GTSNPN and CDR2 SVGIG (reference sequence). Trimming removed 2 bases at V and 4 bases at J, with 8 bases between. The CDR3 extends over 12 amino acids. The CDR3 region is CAWSKGTYGYTF. CDR3 bases: TGTGCCTGGAGTAAGGGGACCTATGGCTACACCTTC. The full variable domain, with the rest looked up from reference TRBV30 and TRBJ1-2, is SQTIHQWPATLVQPVGSPLSLECTVEGTSNPNLYWYRQAAGRGLQLLFYSVGIGQISSEVPQNLSASRPQDRQFILSSKKLLLSDSGFYLCAWSKGTYGYTFGSGTRLTVV.

In its sample, this clonotype was seen many times. The CDR3 DNA reads as TGTGCCAGCGTTCGGACAGGGTCGAGGGAAGCTTTCTTT. Translation: CASVRTGSREAFF. The chain has TRBV12-3 or TRBV12-4 and TRBJ1-1; the match to TRBD1 covers 8 bases. The V gene end was trimmed by 8 bases and the J gene end by 8 bases; junction bases not matched to a gene: 10. The CDR3 is made up of 13 amino acids.